This T cell receptor (beta chain) comes out of a study of STAT3 mutations in large granular lymphocyte leukemia. Study results and limitations: Every T-cell large granular lymphocyte leukemia patient had at least one immunodominant TCR beta clonotype. TCR clonotype switching after therapy occurred in about 30% of the 18 patients. Some patients had persisting codominant clonotypes that could mask small clones.

In the case of this clone: Antigen unknown.

Trimming removed 3 bases at V and 4 bases at J, with 14 bases between. The CDR3 contains 14 residues. Germline lookup yields CDR1 SQVTM and CDR2 ANQGSEA. Sequenced by immunoSEQ multiplex PCR; TCRdb stores in-frame clones only, minus some. The sample records roughly 9,300 clones, roughly 90% being singletons. This sequence was found in a man older than 75 with T-cell large granular lymphocyte leukemia. Some clones in this sample may be carry-over from other donors' samples. The chain links TRBV29-1 to TRBJ2-3; D gene uncertain. The material sequenced was peripheral blood mononuclear cells. The CDR3 nucleotides read TGCAGCGTTGAGGAAACCATCGCGTCAGATACGCAGTATTTT. Protein sequence: CSVEETIASDTQYF.